A selection of T cell receptor beta chains follows, all from one sample in a study of T-cell memory formation after mild COVID-19. TCRdb re-called the 5' RACE reads with MiXCR, one entry per CDR3 protein. The sample contains hundreds of thousands of distinct CDR3 sequences, around 27% of which appear only once. Sequencing was performed on PBMCs or a T cell subset sorted from them (not recorded which). Receptors originate from an adult woman who had mild COVID-19 (a few samples of this study predate the infection). Cell type and time point are not known. Both conserved end residues are part of each CDR3. D genes are given only for firm matches. A clone size is listed for some rows: how often the clone was seen (once, few, many), or a class if it is expanded.

v_gene: TRBV9; abundance: few; d_gene: TRBD2; j_gene: TRBJ2-1; CDR3aa: CASSVTGREGIEINEQFF; CDR3nt: TGTGCCAGCAGCGTAACGGGCAGGGAGGGTATTGAGATCAATGAGCAGTTCTTC
v_gene: TRBV29-1; abundance: NA; d_gene: NA; j_gene: TRBJ1-2; CDR3aa: CSVAVQGGLYGYTF; CDR3nt: TGCAGCGTTGCAGTTCAGGGAGGGCTCTATGGCTACACCTTC
v_gene: TRBV18; abundance: few; d_gene: NA; j_gene: TRBJ2-7; CDR3aa: CASSRAAGASYEQYF; CDR3nt: TGTGCCAGCTCACGAGCTGCGGGGGCCTCCTACGAGCAGTACTTC
v_gene: TRBV6-6; abundance: few; d_gene: NA; j_gene: TRBJ2-1; CDR3aa: CASSVLAEDNEQFF; CDR3nt: TGTGCCAGCAGTGTATTAGCCGAAGACAATGAGCAGTTCTTC
v_gene: TRBV5-1; abundance: NA; d_gene: NA; j_gene: TRBJ2-1; CDR3aa: CASSPTPLPYNEQFF; CDR3nt: TGCGCCAGCAGCCCGACTCCCTTGCCCTACAATGAGCAGTTCTTC
v_gene: TRBV18; abundance: few; d_gene: NA; j_gene: TRBJ1-5; CDR3aa: CASSPPTGNQPQHF; CDR3nt: TGTGCCAGCTCACCCCCCACAGGGAATCAGCCCCAGCATTTT
v_gene: TRBV7-9; abundance: few; d_gene: NA; j_gene: TRBJ1-2; CDR3aa: CASSSPAIAANYGYTF; CDR3nt: TGTGCCAGCAGCTCCCCCGCAATTGCGGCTAACTATGGCTACACCTTC
v_gene: TRBV6-6; abundance: few; d_gene: NA; j_gene: TRBJ2-7; CDR3aa: CASSYRQVASYEQYF; CDR3nt: TGTGCCAGCAGTTACCGGCAGGTGGCCTCCTACGAGCAGTACTTC
v_gene: TRBV20-1; abundance: NA; d_gene: NA; j_gene: TRBJ2-4; CDR3aa: CSARALGELAKNIQYF; CDR3nt: TGCAGTGCTAGAGCTTTGGGGGAGTTAGCCAAAAACATTCAGTACTTC
v_gene: TRBV7-9; abundance: few; d_gene: TRBD1; j_gene: TRBJ1-6; CDR3aa: CASSARQGANSSPLHF; CDR3nt: TGTGCCAGCAGCGCGCGACAGGGGGCGAACTCCTCACCCCTCCACTTT
v_gene: TRBV6-2/TRBV6-3; abundance: few; d_gene: NA; j_gene: TRBJ2-7; CDR3aa: CASSRSGLAYEQYF; CDR3nt: TGTGCCAGCAGTCGGAGCGGGCTAGCCTACGAGCAGTACTTC
v_gene: TRBV7-2; abundance: many; d_gene: NA; j_gene: TRBJ2-6; CDR3aa: CASSPGSGGANVLTF; CDR3nt: TGTGCCAGCAGCCCAGGAAGTGGTGGGGCCAACGTCCTGACTTTC
v_gene: TRBV4-2; abundance: NA; d_gene: NA; j_gene: TRBJ1-2; CDR3aa: CASSQDTQVRWDGYTF; CDR3nt: TGTGCCAGCAGCCAAGACACACAGGTTCGTTGGGATGGCTACACCTTC
v_gene: TRBV6-2/TRBV6-3; abundance: NA; d_gene: NA; j_gene: TRBJ1-1; CDR3aa: CASSYSKGFTEAFF; CDR3nt: TGTGCCAGCAGTTACTCGAAAGGATTCACTGAAGCTTTCTTT
v_gene: TRBV7-8; abundance: many; d_gene: TRBD1; j_gene: TRBJ2-6; CDR3aa: CASSSDRAGANVLTF; CDR3nt: TGTGCCAGCAGCTCCGACAGGGCTGGGGCCAACGTCCTGACTTTC